These T cell receptor beta chains were read from a single sample in a study of vaccination and CD4 T cells after COVID-19. These receptors are not linked to any known antigen. Each CDR3 protein gets one entry after TCRdb re-called the PCR reads with MiXCR. The profile shows about 12,000 distinct CDR3 sequences, roughly 54% of them singletons. Sample: CD4+ T cells from blood, cultured in vitro. The receptors stem from a human donor who had recovered from COVID-19. Each CDR3 is given with its conserved first and last residue. A D gene is named only where the DNA matches it firmly.

d_call v_call cdr3_aa
. TRBV21-1 CARPRLFDRVPYNEQFF
TRBD1 TRBV19 CASRKDRASNQPQHF
. TRBV10-3 CAIRPDRSSGNTIYF
. TRBV19 CASRSTRRGNYGYTF
TRBD2 TRBV27 CASSPRGSGTGELFF
. TRBV6-1 CASSLTGLNTEAFF
TRBD2 TRBV6-2/TRBV6-3 CASSHPGGSYNEQFF
. TRBV20-1 CSASLGSTDTQYF
TRBD2 TRBV20-1 CSASSSGNTGELFF
TRBD1 TRBV15 CATSRSPPRQGLGGYTF
. TRBV2 CASSGLWTDEQYF
. TRBV6-2/TRBV6-3 CASRPPEGRRGYGYTF
. TRBV15 CATSIDVAKNIQYF
. TRBV20-1 CSAREGGSALAGELFF
. TRBV6-2/TRBV6-3 CASSYLDRSNEQFF
. TRBV2 CASTREGLDNSPLHF
. TRBV24-1 CATSDLGTDTDTQYF
. TRBV30 CAWSVSFGRNTEAFF
. TRBV6-1 CASSANNRFGYGYTF
. TRBV12-3/TRBV12-4 CASRPYIIGAVRNTEAFF
. TRBV7-2 CASSLGGTREWSGELFF
TRBD2 TRBV6-4 CASSEGREVTDTQYF
. TRBV14 CASSQGARSETQYF
. TRBV19 CASSIVAGAGETQYF
TRBD2 TRBV2 CASSRGLAGGPSF
. TRBV5-4 CASSPTSPRREETQYF
TRBD2 TRBV20-1 CSAQRSGGTDTQYF
TRBD2 TRBV19 CASSTSGGTGELFF
. TRBV5-4 CASSVPGRSYGYTF
. TRBV20-1 CSARRNGDEQYF
TRBD2 TRBV6-1 CASTYVLAGGTGELFF
. TRBV20-1 CSARRQGGGTDTQYF
TRBD1 TRBV20-1 CSAAGTGEAEAFF
TRBD1 TRBV20-1 CSARDNRGDYGYTF
. TRBV6-2/TRBV6-3 CASSPLADTQYF
. TRBV2 CASRYPEEGYTF
. TRBV6-1 CASSLDRSRYNEQFF
. TRBV7-2 CASSFAPGSYEQYF
. TRBV6-7 CASSPRSGNEKLFF
TRBD1 TRBV20-1 CSAYPQGAGYGYTF
TRBD1 TRBV20-1 CSAPRAGGGTQHF